Below, one T cell receptor (beta chain) is given with its context. The antigen is not known. Positively selected for CCR7, the CD45RO-negative cells used as naive CD8 cells excluded terminally differentiated effector memory CD45RA+ cells. Donation came from healthy HIV-negative adults that had no recent acute infections or vaccinations. The data belong to a study of shared clonotypes between healthy human individuals. Regarding the study as a whole: Unshared clonotypes carried lower generation probabilities than those common to all four donors. It was expected that sequencing depth would affect clonotype sharing among donors.

Sorted subsets were amplified in replicate PCRs using 200 to 250 ng DNA, roughly 30,000 T cell genomes. Clones were read by immunoSEQ multiplex PCR, and TCRdb kept only the in-frame ones, dropping some. The sample has around 600,000 clones, roughly 98% seen once. The receptor comes from a man under 40 in good health. The specimen was naive CD8+ T cells sorted from blood.

CDR3 coding DNA: TGTGCCAGCAGCCCCCCTACTAGCGGGAGGAACATTCAGTACTTC. This translates into CASSPPTSGRNIQYF. V is TRBV9 and J is TRBJ2-4; 12 nucleotides line up with TRBD2. The CDR3 is made up of 15 amino acids. Germline CDR1 and CDR2: SGDLS and YYNGEE. V was pared by 4 bases and J by 7 bases, with 6 bases of the junction left unmatched. The full variable domain, with the rest looked up from reference TRBV9 and TRBJ2-4, is DSGVTQTPKHLITATGQRVTLRCSPRSGDLSVYWYQQSLDQGLQFLIQYYNGEERAKGNILERFSAQQFPDLHSELNLSSLELGDSALYFCASSPPTSGRNIQYFGAGTRLSVL.